This TCR beta chain was sequenced in a study of T-cell reconstitution after alpha-beta-depleted transplantation in children. Points from the study as a whole: The origin of high day-60 TCRbeta diversity in some patients lay in surviving recipient T cells and thymic progenitors. Hyperexpanded clones declined; after one year, newly produced T cells mostly supplied diversity. About two months after transplant, alpha-beta T cells reportedly came from several hundred expanded graft clones.

Researchers prepared the TCRbeta library using unique molecular identifiers, the study reports. MiXCR was run by TCRdb on the PCR reads, yielding one entry per CDR3 protein. The repertoire holds under 450,000 distinct CDR3 sequences, 15% to 20% seen once, with over 25% in the top ten. A word on this clonotype: What it recognizes is unknown.

The CDR3 contains 16 residues. Germline lookup yields CDR1 SQVTM and CDR2 ANQGSEA. Trimming at V came to 6 bases and at J to 8 bases, leaving 17 bases not matched to a gene. This sequence joins TRBV29-1 and TRBJ2-3; 10 bases line up with TRBD2. The receptor's source is a boy under two years old who had a stem cell transplant for Wiskott-Aldrich syndrome, so the T cells may come from the graft donor. Sequenced material: PBMCs, mostly from graft donor cells, taken 360 days after TCRalphabeta/CD19-depleted stem cell transplant. As DNA, the CDR3 is TGCAGCGTAAGGGTTTCGCTAGCGGGGGCGCACGGTACGCAGTATTTT. The encoded protein is CSVRVSLAGAHGTQYF.